This T cell receptor (beta chain) was captured in a study of T-cell reconstitution after alpha-beta-depleted transplantation in children. Study observations and caveats: Once a year had passed after transplant, T-cell counts and diversity came mostly from newly produced T cells. Several hundred rapidly expanded clones from non-depleted graft cells reportedly supplied alpha-beta T cells about two months post-transplant.

V was trimmed by 6 bases and J by 2 bases, leaving 14 bases between them. The CDR3 has 13 residues. CDR1 is DFQATT, CDR2 SNEGSKA, per germline (reference sequence). This clonotype was found a few times. What it binds is unknown. Unique molecular identifiers were used in preparing the TCRbeta library. TCRdb processed the PCR reads anew with MiXCR; each CDR3 protein has one entry. Found here are a few hundred thousand distinct CDR3 sequences, 23% of them singletons; the top ten hold 10% to 11%. The sequence came from a male patient younger than 18 who had a stem cell transplant for acute lymphoblastic leukemia, so the T cells may come from the graft donor. Sequencing was performed on PBMCs, mostly from graft donor cells, taken 180 days after TCRalphabeta/CD19-depleted stem cell transplant. The V gene is TRBV20-1, the J gene TRBJ2-7; TRBD1 might be the D (5 bases). The CDR3 coding sequence is TGCAGTGCACGAGACAGCGAAACCTACGAGCAGTACTTC. Translation: CSARDSETYEQYF.